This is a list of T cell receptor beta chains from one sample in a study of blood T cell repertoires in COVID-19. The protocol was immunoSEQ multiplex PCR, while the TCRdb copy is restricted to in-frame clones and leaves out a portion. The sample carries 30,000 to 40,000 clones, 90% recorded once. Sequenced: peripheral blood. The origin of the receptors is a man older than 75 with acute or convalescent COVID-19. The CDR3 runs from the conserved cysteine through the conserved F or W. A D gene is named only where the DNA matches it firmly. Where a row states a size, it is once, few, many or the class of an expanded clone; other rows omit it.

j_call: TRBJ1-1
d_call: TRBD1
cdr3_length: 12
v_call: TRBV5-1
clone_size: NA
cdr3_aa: CASSSGGTEAFF
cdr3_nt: TGCGCCAGCAGCTCAGGGGGGACTGAAGCTTTCTTT

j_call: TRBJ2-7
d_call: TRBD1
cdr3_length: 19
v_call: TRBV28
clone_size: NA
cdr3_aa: CASSLRQGPSIPPPYEQYF
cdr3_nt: TGTGCCAGCAGTTTGCGACAGGGGCCTTCAATCCCCCCACCTTACGAGCAGTACTTC

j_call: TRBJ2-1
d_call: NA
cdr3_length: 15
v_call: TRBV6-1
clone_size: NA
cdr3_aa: CASSEAAGYGNEQFF
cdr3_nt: TGTGCCAGCAGTGAAGCGGCCGGGTATGGCAATGAGCAGTTCTTC

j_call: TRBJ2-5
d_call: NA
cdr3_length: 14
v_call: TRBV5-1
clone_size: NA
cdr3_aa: CASSLRVLRETQYF
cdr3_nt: TGCGCCAGCAGCCTCCGCGTACTGCGAGAGACCCAGTACTTC

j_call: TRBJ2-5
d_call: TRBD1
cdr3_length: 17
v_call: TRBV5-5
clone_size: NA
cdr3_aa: CASSLATGTGYGETQYF
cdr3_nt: TGTGCCAGCAGCTTGGCCACCGGGACAGGTTACGGAGAGACCCAGTACTTC

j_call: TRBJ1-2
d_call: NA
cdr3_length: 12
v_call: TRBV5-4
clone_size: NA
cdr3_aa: CASSPGGYGYTF
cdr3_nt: TGTGCCAGCAGCCCCGGGGGATACGGCTACACCTTC

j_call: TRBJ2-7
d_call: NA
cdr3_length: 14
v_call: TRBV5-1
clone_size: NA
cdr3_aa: CASSLGAPPWEQYF
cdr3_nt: TGCGCCAGCAGCTTGGGCGCTCCCCCTTGGGAGCAGTACTTC

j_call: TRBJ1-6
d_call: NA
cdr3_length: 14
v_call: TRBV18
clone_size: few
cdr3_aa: CASSPRQSNSPLHF
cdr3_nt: TGTGCCAGCTCACCCAGGCAGTCTAATTCACCCCTCCACTTT

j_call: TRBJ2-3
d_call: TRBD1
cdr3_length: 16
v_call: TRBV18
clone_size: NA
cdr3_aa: CASSPGDRRSTDTQYF
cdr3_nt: TGTGCCAGCTCACCGGGGGACAGGAGGAGCACAGATACGCAGTATTTT

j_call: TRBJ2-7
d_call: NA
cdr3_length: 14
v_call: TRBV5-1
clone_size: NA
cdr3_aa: CASSFSGSTGEQYF
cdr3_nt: TGCGCCAGCAGCTTCTCAGGTTCCACGGGGGAGCAGTACTTC

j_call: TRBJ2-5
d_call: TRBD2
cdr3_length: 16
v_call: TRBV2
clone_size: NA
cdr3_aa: CASSRGLAGGQETQYF
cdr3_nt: TGTGCCAGCAGCCGAGGACTAGCGGGGGGACAAGAGACCCAGTACTTC

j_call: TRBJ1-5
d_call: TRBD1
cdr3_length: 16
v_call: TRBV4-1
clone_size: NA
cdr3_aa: CASSQGPRGPFQPQHF
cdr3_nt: TGCGCCAGCAGCCAAGGGCCCAGGGGGCCTTTTCAGCCCCAGCATTTT

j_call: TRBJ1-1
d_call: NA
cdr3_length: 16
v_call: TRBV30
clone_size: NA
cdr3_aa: CAWSIGIPGDTLGAFF
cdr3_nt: TGTGCCTGGAGCATAGGAATCCCAGGGGATACCTTGGGAGCTTTCTTT

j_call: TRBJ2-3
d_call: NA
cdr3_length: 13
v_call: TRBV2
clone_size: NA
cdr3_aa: CASSERLTDTQYF
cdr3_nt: TGTGCCAGCAGTGAACGACTAACAGATACGCAGTATTTT

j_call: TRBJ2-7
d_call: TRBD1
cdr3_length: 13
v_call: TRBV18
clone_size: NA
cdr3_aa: CATNGQGVYEQYF
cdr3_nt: TGTGCCACCAACGGACAGGGCGTCTACGAGCAGTACTTC

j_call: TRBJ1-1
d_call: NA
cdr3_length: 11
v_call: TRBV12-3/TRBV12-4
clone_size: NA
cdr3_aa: CASSFDTEAFF
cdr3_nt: TGTGCCAGCAGCTTTGACACTGAAGCTTTCTTT

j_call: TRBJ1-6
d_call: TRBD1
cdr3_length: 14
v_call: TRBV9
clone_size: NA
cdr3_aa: CASSVVRTGGTLHF
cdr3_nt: TGTGCCAGCAGCGTAGTCAGGACAGGGGGGACCCTCCACTTT

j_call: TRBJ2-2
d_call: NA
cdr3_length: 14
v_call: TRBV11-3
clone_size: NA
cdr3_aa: CASSLDQASGELFF
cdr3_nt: TGTGCCAGCAGCTTAGATCAGGCATCCGGGGAGCTGTTTTTT

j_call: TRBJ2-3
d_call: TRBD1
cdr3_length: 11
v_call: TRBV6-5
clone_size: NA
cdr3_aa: CASSRDSLLYF
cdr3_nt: TGTGCCAGCTCCCGGGACAGTCTCTTGTATTTT

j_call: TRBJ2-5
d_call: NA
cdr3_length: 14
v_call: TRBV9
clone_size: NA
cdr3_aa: CASSARAVQETQYF
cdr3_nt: TGTGCCAGCAGCGCGAGGGCAGTTCAAGAGACCCAGTACTTC

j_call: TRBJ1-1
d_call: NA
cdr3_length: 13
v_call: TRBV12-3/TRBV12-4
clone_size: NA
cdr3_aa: CASSYAGLTEAFF
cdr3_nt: TGTGCCAGCAGTTACGCGGGGCTAACTGAAGCTTTCTTT

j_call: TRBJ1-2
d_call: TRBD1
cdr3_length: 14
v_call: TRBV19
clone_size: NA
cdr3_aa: CASSLGGQGVGYTF
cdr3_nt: TGTGCCAGTAGTCTGGGGGGACAGGGAGTTGGCTACACCTTC

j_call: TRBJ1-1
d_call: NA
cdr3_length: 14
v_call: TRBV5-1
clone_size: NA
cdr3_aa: CASSLDRMNTEAFF
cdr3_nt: TGCGCCAGCAGCTTGGACAGAATGAACACTGAAGCTTTCTTT

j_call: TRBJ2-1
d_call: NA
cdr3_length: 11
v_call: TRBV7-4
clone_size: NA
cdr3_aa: CASSSPLEQFF
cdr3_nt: TGTGCCAGCAGCTCCCCTCTGGAGCAGTTCTTC

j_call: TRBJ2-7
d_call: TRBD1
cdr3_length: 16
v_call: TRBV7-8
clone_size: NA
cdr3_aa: CASSLGGQGSSYEQYF
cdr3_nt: TGTGCCAGCAGCTTAGGGGGACAGGGAAGCTCCTACGAGCAGTACTTC

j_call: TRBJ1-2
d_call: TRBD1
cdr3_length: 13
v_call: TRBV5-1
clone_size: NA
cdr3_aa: CASSLASQGDYTF
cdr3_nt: TGCGCCAGCAGCTTGGCCTCCCAGGGGGACTACACCTTC

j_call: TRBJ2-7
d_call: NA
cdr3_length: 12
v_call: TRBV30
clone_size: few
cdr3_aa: CAWSLSEGEQYF
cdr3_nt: TGTGCCTGGAGTCTTAGCGAGGGCGAGCAGTACTTC

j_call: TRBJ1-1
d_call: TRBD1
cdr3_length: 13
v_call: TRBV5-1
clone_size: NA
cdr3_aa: CASTGQMNTEAFF
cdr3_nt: TGCGCCAGCACGGGACAGATGAACACTGAAGCTTTCTTT

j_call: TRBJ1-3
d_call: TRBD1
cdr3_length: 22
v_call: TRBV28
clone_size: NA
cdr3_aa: CASSFHTLGRDRGVGSGNTIYF
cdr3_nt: TGTGCCAGCAGTTTCCATACTCTTGGGCGGGACAGGGGGGTAGGCTCTGGAAACACCATATATTTT

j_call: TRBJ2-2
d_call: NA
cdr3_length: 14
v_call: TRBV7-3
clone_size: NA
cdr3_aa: CASNPGGRTGELFF
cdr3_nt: TGTGCCAGCAACCCCGGGGGGCGTACCGGGGAGCTGTTTTTT

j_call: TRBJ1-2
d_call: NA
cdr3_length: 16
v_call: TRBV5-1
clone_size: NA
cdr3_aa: CASSLASGQTNYGYTF
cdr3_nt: TGCGCCAGCAGCTTGGCCTCCGGACAGACTAACTATGGCTACACCTTC